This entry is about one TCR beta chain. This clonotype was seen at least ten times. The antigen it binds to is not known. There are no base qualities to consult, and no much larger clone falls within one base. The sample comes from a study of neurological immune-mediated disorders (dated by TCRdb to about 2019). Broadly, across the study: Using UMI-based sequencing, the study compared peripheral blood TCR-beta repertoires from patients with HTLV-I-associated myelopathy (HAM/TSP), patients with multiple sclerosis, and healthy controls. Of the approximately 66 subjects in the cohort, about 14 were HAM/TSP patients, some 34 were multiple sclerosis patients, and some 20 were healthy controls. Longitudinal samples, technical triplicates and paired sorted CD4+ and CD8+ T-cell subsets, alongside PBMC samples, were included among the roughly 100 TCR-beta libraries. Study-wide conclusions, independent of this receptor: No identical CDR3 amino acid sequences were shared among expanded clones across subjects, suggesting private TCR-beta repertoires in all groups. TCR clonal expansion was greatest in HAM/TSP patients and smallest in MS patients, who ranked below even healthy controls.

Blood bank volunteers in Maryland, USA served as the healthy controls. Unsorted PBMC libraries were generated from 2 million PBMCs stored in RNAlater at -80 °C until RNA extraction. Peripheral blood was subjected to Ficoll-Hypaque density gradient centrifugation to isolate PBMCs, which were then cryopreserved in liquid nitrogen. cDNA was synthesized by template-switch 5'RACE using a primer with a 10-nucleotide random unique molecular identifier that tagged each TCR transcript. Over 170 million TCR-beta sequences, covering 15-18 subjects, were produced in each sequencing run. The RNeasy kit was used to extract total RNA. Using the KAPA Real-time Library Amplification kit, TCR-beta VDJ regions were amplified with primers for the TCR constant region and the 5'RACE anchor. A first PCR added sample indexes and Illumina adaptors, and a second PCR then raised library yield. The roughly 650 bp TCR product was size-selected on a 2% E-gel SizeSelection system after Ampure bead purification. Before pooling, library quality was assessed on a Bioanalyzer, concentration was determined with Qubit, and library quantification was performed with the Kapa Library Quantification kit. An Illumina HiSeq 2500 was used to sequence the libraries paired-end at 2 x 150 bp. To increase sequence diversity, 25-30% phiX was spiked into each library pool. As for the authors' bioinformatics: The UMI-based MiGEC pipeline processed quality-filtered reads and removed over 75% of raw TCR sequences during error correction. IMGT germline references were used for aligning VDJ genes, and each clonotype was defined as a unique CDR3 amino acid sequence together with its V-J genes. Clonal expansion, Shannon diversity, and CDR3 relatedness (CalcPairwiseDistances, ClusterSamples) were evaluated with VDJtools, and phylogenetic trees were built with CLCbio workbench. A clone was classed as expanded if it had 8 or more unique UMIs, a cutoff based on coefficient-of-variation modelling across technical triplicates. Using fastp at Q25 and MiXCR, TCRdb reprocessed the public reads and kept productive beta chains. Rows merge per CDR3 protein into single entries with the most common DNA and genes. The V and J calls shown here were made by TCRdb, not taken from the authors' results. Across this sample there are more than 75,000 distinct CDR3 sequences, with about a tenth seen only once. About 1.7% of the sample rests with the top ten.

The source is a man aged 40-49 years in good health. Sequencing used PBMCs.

The base sequence is TGTGCCAGCAGCCAAGGAGGGCCAGATACGCAGTATTTT. This encodes CASSQGGPDTQYF. The chain uses TRBV3-1 and TRBJ2-3, and perhaps TRBD2 as D gene, on 5 matching bases. As encoded in the germline V gene (reference sequence), CDR1 is LGHDT while CDR2 is YNNKEL. V and J lose 1 base and 4 bases, and a span of 6 bases separates them. The cysteine opens and the phenylalanine closes a CDR3 of 13 amino acids. Only the CDR3 DNA is retained, 39 bases long and in frame from the first base.